These 21 T cell receptor beta chains came from one sample sequenced in a study of neurological immune-mediated disorders. Sample time point: longitudinal time-point 1 (baseline). TCRdb recomputed calls from the 5' RACE reads with MiXCR, one row per CDR3 protein. This repertoire shows about 50,000 distinct CDR3 sequences, 9% to 10% found once; its top ten account for 1.6%. The specimen was PBMCs. Receptor source: a woman in her thirties or forties in good health.

In its sample, this clonotype was seen many times. The chain couples TRBV3-1 to TRBJ2-5; 8 bases agree with TRBD1. The ends lost 1 base at V and 4 bases at J; junction bases unmatched: 2. In germline, CDR1 is LGHDT, CDR2 YNNKEL (reference sequence). This CDR3 comprises 14 residues. Here the CDR3 DNA reads TGTGCCAGCAGCCAAGGACAGGGGTCAGAGACCCAGTACTTC. As protein: CASSQGQGSETQYF.

The table lists this clonotype with many counts. The J gene is TRBJ1-1, the V gene TRBV7-2; no firm D call. The CDR3 extends over 13 amino acids. With 5 bases removed from V and 1 base from J, the gap between germline ends came to 8 bases. Germline V gene data show CDR1 as SGHTA and CDR2 as FQGNSA. DNA for the CDR3: TGTGCCAGCAGCCCCCTGCCGAACACTGAAGCTTTCTTT. The encoded protein is CASSPLPNTEAFF.

This clonotype was recorded at least ten times. The junction departs from the called germline gene at one end, perhaps through a read error. V gene TRBV12-3 or TRBV12-4 combines with J gene TRBJ2-3; 9 nucleotides agree with TRBD2. The CDR3 length is 12 residues. The CDR3, as DNA: TGTGCCAGCAGTTTTGTCTTGGCGGGGGGGGATTTT. As protein: CASSFVLAGGDF.

The table lists this clonotype with many counts. The rearrangement uses TRBV24-1 and TRBJ2-1; tentatively, D is TRBD1 (6 bases). The V end was cut by 5 bases, the J end by 0 bases, with 13 bases between. The CDR3 consists of 16 residues. The germline CDR1 and CDR2 sequences are KGHDR and SFDVKD. CDR3 DNA: TGTGCCACCAGTGTTACTACAGGGAGCTCCTACAATGAGCAGTTCTTC. This encodes CATSVTTGSSYNEQFF.

V gene TRBV20-1 combines with J gene TRBJ1-1; 7 nucleotides align to TRBD1. The germline V gene has CDR1 DFQATT and CDR2 SNEGSKA (reference sequence). J lost 11 bases, V lost 3 bases, and 12 bases had no gene match. The CDR3 is 13 residues long. The CDR3 region is CSASSTGKINAFF. CDR3 nucleotides: TGCAGTGCTAGTTCGACAGGGAAAATTAACGCTTTCTTT.

The CDR3 DNA sequence: TGCAGTGCTGGACAGGGGGGGGAGCAGTACTTC. Translated: CSAGQGGEQYF. The gene calls are TRBV20-1 and TRBJ2-7, with TRBD1 matching over 10 bases. V trimming: 5 bases; J trimming: 7 bases; junction bases outside the gene matches: 2. The germline gives CDR1 DFQATT, CDR2 SNEGSKA (reference sequence). The CDR3 consists of 11 residues.

This clonotype was detected once. The DNA is omitted, as the CDR3 cannot be located on it reliably, and the CDR3 follows TCRdb's listing. The rearrangement links TRBV7-8 to TRBJ1-1; the table's TRBD1 call for D was not verified on the DNA. Germline V lookup: CDR1 SGHVS, CDR2 FQNEAQ. The CDR3 comprises 21 residues, both ends counted. CDR3 sequence reads: CASSFYICSAWAGTGNTEAFF.

The V call is TRBV7-8, the J call TRBJ1-1; D remains ambiguous. Germline V gene data show CDR1 as SGHVS and CDR2 as FQNEAQ. Deletions cut 1 base from V and 1 base from J, with 10 bases between. CDR3 size: 15 residues. CDR3 DNA sequence: TGTGCCAGCAGCTTAGTCCAGGAATCGAACACTGAAGCTTTCTTT. Translated, it gives CASSLVQESNTEAFF.

At least ten counts were recorded for this clonotype. This rearrangement joins TRBV6-1 to TRBJ2-7; 10 nucleotides line up with TRBD2. CDR1 MNHNS and CDR2 SASEGT come from the germline V gene. V trimming: 2 bases; J trimming: 4 bases; junction bases outside the gene matches: 5. This CDR3 has 15 amino acids. CDR3 in amino acids: CASSESLAGPYEQYF. The CDR3 DNA reads as TGTGCCAGCAGTGAATCACTAGCGGGGCCATACGAGCAGTACTTC.

In this sample, this clonotype turned up many times. The chain carries TRBV5-1 and TRBJ1-3; D may be TRBD1 (5 bases). The V end was cut by 1 base, the J end by 2 bases, with 7 bases between. Per the germline V gene, CDR1 is SGHRS and CDR2 is YFSETQ. This CDR3 is 14 amino acids long. The CDR3: CASSLLGAGNTIYF. CDR3 nucleotide sequence: TGCGCCAGCAGCTTGCTAGGGGCTGGAAACACCATATATTTT.

At least ten counts were recorded for this clonotype. The CDR3 is CSARGREETQYF. For the CDR3, the DNA is TGCAGTGCTAGAGGCCGGGAAGAGACCCAGTACTTC. The chain uses TRBV20-1 and TRBJ2-5; the D is unclear. Trimming removed 1 base at V and 3 bases at J, with 6 bases between. CDR1 is DFQATT, CDR2 SNEGSKA, per germline (reference sequence). CDR3 size: 12 residues.

Many counts were recorded for this clonotype. This sequence joins TRBV10-3 and TRBJ2-3; 12 nucleotides align to TRBD1. CDR3 size: 16 residues. Germline CDR1 and CDR2: ENHRY and SYGVKD. The V and J ends lost 7 bases and 4 bases, in that order; junction bases with no gene match: 9. The CDR3 here is CAITVGDRGLPDTQYF. The DNA for the CDR3 is TGTGCCATCACTGTAGGGGACAGGGGGCTTCCAGATACGCAGTATTTT.

This clonotype was found many times. V is TRBV24-1 and J is TRBJ2-1, with D possibly being TRBD2 (7 bases). Germline lookup yields CDR1 KGHDR and CDR2 SFDVKD. This CDR3 spans 15 amino acids. With 4 bases removed from V and 3 bases from J, the gap between germline ends came to 12 bases. CDR3 loop: CATSEAGHSYNEQFF. Here the CDR3 DNA reads TGTGCCACCAGTGAAGCGGGACATAGCTACAATGAGCAGTTCTTC.

This clonotype was seen many times. The gene calls are TRBV7-2 and TRBJ1-1; D is undetermined. This CDR3 comprises 12 residues. Between the trimmed V and J ends, which lost 2 bases and 5 bases, there was a span of 6 bases. The germline CDR1 and CDR2 sequences are SGHTA and FQGNSA. CDR3 coding DNA: TGTGCCAGCAGCTTACAGGTAACTGAAGCTTTCTTT. Translation gives CASSLQVTEAFF. Supplemented by reference TRBV7-2 and TRBJ1-1, the full variable domain reads GAGVSQSPSNKVTEKGKDVELRCDPISGHTALYWYRQSLGQGLEFLIYFQGNSAPDKSGLPSDRFSAERTGGSVSTLTIQRTQQEDSAVYLCASSLQVTEAFFGQGTRLTVV.

In its sample, this clonotype was seen many times. V gene TRBV7-2 combines with J gene TRBJ2-5; 9 bases match TRBD2. J gave up 3 bases and V 2 bases, and 1 base lay outside the gene matches. This CDR3 region has 14 residues. Germline-derived CDR1 and CDR2 are SGHTA and FQGNSA. CDR3 loop: CASSLKREEETQYF. The CDR3 DNA is TGTGCCAGCAGCTTAAAGCGGGAGGAAGAGACCCAGTACTTC.

This clonotype was counted ten times or more. The rearrangement links TRBV6-6 to TRBJ2-1, with D possibly TRBD1 on 6 matching bases. Germline V gene sequence: CDR1 MNHNY, CDR2 SVGAGI (reference sequence). Trimming removed 5 bases at V and 10 bases at J, with 18 bases between. The CDR3 is 14 amino acids. CDR3 in DNA: TGTGCCAGCAGTCCGAGGCGACCGGGACAAGAGCAGTTCTTC. It encodes CASSPRRPGQEQFF.

This clonotype appeared many times. The chain recombines TRBV5-1 with TRBJ2-7; 9 nucleotides line up with TRBD2. CDR3 length: 16 amino acids. Germline V gene lookup returns CDR1 SGHRS and CDR2 YFSETQ. V lost 3 bases to trimming and J lost 5 bases; unmatched junction nucleotides: 12. The CDR3 protein is CASSSLREGPVNEQYF. CDR3 coding DNA: TGCGCCAGCAGCTCCTTGCGGGAGGGGCCGGTAAACGAGCAGTACTTC.

This clonotype has a count of ten or more. The rearrangement uses TRBV4-2 and TRBJ2-5, with TRBD2 as a possible D gene (5 bases). V was pared by 6 bases and J by 2 bases, with 19 bases between. CDR3 length: 16 amino acids. From germline, CDR1 is LGHNA and CDR2 YNFKEQ. Here the CDR3 reads CASRLRVREGQETQYF. Written as DNA, the CDR3 is TGTGCCAGCAGACTGAGGGTGCGTGAGGGACAAGAGACCCAGTACTTC.

This clonotype showed up many times. The chain joins TRBV2 to TRBJ1-1; no definite D call. Germline V gene lookup returns CDR1 SNHLY and CDR2 FYNNEI. This CDR3 has 12 residues. V was cut by 3 bases and J by 3 bases, with 5 bases left in between. The CDR3 nucleotides read TGTGCCAGCAGTGACAGTTACACTGAAGCTTTCTTT. Translated, it gives CASSDSYTEAFF.

This clonotype was counted many times. The V and J genes are TRBV12-3 or TRBV12-4 and TRBJ2-7, with TRBD2 matching 10 bases. CDR3 size: 15 residues. V gave up 7 bases and J gave up 6 bases; unmatched junction bases: 12. The CDR3 loop reads CASKLRGSGGLEQYF. CDR3 coding DNA: TGTGCCAGCAAACTACGGGGTAGCGGGGGGCTCGAGCAGTACTTC.

This clonotype was found many times. V and J are TRBV11-2 and TRBJ2-3, with D possibly being TRBD1 (6 bases). From germline, CDR1 is SGHAT and CDR2 FQNNGV. V was pared by 1 base and J by 0 bases, with 8 bases between. This CDR3 has 15 residues. CDR3 DNA: TGTGCCAGCAGCTTAGGAGGACAGAGCACAGATACGCAGTATTTT. As protein: CASSLGGQSTDTQYF.